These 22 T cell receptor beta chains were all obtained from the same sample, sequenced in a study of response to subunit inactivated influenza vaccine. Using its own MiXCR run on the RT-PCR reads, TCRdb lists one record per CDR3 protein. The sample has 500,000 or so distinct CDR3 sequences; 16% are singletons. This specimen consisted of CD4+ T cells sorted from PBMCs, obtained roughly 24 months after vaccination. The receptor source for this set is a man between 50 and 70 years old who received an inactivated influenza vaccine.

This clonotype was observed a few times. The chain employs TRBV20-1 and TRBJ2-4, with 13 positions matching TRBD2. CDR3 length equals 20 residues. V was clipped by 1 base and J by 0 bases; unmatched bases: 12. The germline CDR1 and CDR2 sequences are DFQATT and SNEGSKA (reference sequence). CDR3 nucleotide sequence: TGCAGTGCTAGAGGGGGGACTAGCGGGACCTTCGAGTTAGCCAAAAACATTCAGTACTTC. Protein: CSARGGTSGTFELAKNIQYF.

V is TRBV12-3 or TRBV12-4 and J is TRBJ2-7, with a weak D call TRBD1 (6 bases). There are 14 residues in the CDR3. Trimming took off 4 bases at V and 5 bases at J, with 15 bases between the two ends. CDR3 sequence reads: CASSSYRDGNEQYF. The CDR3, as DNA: TGTGCCAGCAGTTCATACAGGGATGGAAACGAGCAGTACTTC.

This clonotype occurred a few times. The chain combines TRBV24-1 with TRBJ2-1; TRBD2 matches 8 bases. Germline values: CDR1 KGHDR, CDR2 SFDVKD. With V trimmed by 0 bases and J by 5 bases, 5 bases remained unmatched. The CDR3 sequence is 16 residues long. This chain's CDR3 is CATSDLASGSHNEQFF. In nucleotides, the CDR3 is TGTGCCACCAGTGATTTGGCTAGCGGGTCTCACAATGAGCAGTTCTTC.

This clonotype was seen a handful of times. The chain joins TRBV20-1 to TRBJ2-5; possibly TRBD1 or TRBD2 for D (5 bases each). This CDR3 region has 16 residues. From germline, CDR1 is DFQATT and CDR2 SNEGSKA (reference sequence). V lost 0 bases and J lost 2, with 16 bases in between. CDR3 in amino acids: CSARDFRGTPQETQYF. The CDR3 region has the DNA TGCAGTGCTAGAGATTTTCGGGGCACACCTCAAGAGACCCAGTACTTC.

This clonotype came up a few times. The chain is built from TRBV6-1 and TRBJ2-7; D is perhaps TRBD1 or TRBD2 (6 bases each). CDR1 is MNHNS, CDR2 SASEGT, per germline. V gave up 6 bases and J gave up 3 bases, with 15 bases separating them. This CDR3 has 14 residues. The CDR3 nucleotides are TGTGCCAGCAGCCCCCGAGGGGGACTCTACGAGCAGTACTTC. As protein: CASSPRGGLYEQYF.

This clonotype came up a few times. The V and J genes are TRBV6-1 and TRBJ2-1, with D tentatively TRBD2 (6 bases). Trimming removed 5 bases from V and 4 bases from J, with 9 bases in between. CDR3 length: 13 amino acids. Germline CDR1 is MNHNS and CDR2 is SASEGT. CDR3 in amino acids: CASSRTIYNEQFF. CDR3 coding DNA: TGTGCCAGCAGTCGGACTATTTACAATGAGCAGTTCTTC.

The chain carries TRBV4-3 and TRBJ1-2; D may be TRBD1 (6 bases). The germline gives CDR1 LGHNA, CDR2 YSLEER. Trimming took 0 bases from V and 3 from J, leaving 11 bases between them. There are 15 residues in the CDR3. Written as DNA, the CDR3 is TGCGCCAGCAGCCAAGAAGCGGACAGCTACTATGGCTACACCTTC. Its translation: CASSQEADSYYGYTF.

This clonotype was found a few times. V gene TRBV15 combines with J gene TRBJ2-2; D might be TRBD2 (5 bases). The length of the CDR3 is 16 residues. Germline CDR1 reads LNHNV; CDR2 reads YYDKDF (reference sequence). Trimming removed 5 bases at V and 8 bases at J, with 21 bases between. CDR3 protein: CATSGETFGNIGELFF. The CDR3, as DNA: TGTGCCACCAGCGGGGAGACTTTCGGGAATATAGGGGAGCTGTTTTTT.

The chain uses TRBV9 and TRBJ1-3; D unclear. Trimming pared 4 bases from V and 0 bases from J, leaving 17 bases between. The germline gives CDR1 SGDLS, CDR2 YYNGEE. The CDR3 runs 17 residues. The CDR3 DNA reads TGTGCCAGCAGCTATTCTCCGGCCCTGTCCTCTGGAAACACCATATATTTT. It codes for CASSYSPALSSGNTIYF. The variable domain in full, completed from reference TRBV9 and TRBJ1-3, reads DSGVTQTPKHLITATGQRVTLRCSPRSGDLSVYWYQQSLDQGLQFLIQYYNGEERAKGNILERFSAQQFPDLHSELNLSSLELGDSALYFCASSYSPALSSGNTIYFGEGSWLTVV.

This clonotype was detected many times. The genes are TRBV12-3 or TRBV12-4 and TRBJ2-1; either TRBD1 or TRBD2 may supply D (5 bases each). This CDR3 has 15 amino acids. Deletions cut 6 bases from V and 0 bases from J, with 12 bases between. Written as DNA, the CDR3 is TGTGCCAGCAGCCCCGGGGCGGGCTCCTACAATGAGCAGTTCTTC. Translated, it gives CASSPGAGSYNEQFF.

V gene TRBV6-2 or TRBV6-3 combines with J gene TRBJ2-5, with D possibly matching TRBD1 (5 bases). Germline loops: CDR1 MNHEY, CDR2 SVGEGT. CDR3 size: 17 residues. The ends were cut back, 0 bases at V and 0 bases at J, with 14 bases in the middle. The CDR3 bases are TGTGCCAGCAGTTACTCGATTACAGGAGTGTACCAAGAGACCCAGTACTTC. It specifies CASSYSITGVYQETQYF.

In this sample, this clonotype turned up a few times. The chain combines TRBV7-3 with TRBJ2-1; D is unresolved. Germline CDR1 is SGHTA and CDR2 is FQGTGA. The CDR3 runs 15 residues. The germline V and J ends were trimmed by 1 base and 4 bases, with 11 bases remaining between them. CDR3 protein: CASSLSGDPYNEQFF. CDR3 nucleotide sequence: TGTGCCAGCAGCTTAAGTGGAGACCCGTACAATGAGCAGTTCTTC.

The CDR3 region is CASSYRAYEQYF. The CDR3 DNA reads as TGTGCCAGCAGTTACCGGGCCTACGAGCAGTACTTC. V usage is TRBV6-2 or TRBV6-3 and J usage is TRBJ2-7, with unresolved D. V was clipped by 2 bases and J by 2 bases, with 4 bases between them. Per the germline V gene, CDR1 is MNHEY and CDR2 is SVGEGT. CDR3 length: 12 amino acids.

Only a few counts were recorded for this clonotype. The CDR3 reads CATSDWSGRYGYTF. For the CDR3, the DNA is TGTGCCACCAGTGATTGGTCAGGGCGCTATGGCTACACCTTC. This chain connects TRBV24-1 to TRBJ1-2; D perhaps matches TRBD1 (5 bases). The CDR3 is 14 residues long. V was shortened by 2 bases and J by 4 bases, with 10 bases between the two germline ends. Per germline, CDR1 KGHDR and CDR2 SFDVKD.

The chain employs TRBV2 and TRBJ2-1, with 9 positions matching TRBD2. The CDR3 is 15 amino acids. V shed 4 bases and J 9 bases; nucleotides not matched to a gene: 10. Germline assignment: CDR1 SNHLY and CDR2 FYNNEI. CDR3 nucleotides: TGTGCCAGCAGTGGTGATGTAGCGGGAGAAAGTGAGCAGTTCTTC. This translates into CASSGDVAGESEQFF.

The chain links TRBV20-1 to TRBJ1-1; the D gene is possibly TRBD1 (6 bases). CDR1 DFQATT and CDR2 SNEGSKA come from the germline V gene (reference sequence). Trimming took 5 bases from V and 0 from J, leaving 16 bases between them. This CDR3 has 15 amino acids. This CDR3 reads CSAPRGSYMNTEAFF. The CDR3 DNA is TGCAGTGCTCCTAGGGGGTCATACATGAACACTGAAGCTTTCTTT.

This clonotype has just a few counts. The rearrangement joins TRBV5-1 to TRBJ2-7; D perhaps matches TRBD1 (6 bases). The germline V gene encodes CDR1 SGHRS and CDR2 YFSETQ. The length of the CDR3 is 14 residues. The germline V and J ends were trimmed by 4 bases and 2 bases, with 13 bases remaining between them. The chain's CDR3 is CASSPKGGTYEQYF. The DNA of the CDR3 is TGCGCCAGCAGCCCCAAAGGGGGTACCTACGAGCAGTACTTC.

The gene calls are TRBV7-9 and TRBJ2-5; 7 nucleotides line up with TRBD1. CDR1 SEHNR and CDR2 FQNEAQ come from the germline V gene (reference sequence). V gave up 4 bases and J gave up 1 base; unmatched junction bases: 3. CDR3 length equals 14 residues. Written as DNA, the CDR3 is TGTGCCAGCAGCTCAGGACAGGTCCAAGAGACCCAGTACTTC. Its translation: CASSSGQVQETQYF.

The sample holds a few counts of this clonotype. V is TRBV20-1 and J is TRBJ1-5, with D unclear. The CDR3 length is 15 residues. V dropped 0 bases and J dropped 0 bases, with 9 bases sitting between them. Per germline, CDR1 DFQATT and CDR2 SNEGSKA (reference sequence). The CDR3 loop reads CSARDTAYSNQPQHF. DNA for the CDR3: TGCAGTGCTAGAGATACAGCCTATAGCAATCAGCCCCAGCATTTT.

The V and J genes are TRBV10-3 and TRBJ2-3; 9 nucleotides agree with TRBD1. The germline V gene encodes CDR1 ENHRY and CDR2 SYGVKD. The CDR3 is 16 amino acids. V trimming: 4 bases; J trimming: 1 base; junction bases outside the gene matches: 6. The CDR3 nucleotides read TGTGCCATCAGTGGGCCGGGACAGGGAGGCACAGATACGCAGTATTTT. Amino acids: CAISGPGQGGTDTQYF.

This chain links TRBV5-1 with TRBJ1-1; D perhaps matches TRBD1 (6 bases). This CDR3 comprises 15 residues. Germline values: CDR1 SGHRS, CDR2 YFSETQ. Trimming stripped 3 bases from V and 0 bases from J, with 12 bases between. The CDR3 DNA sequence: TGCGCCAGCAGCTCCCAGACAGGAGTGAACACTGAAGCTTTCTTT. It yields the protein CASSSQTGVNTEAFF.

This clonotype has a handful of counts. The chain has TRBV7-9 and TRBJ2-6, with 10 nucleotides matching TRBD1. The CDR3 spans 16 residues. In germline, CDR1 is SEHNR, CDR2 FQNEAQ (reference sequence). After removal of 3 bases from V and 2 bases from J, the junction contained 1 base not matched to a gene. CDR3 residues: CASSLGQGTGANVLTF. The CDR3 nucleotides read TGTGCCAGCAGCTTGGGACAGGGGACTGGGGCCAACGTCCTGACTTTC.